Presented here are 4 T cell receptor beta chains from one specimen sequenced in a study of shared clonotypes between healthy human individuals. The assay was immunoSEQ multiplex PCR, and TCRdb's table has in-frame clones only and misses some. The table includes about 1 million clones, about 77% detected once. Sequenced sample: memory CD4+ T cells sorted from blood. The subset denotes: CD45RA-negative fraction. These receptors originate from a young man in good health.

The genes are TRBV6-1 and TRBJ1-1; 10 bases map to TRBD1. The CDR3 is 14 amino acids. Germline lookup yields CDR1 MNHNS and CDR2 SASEGT. The trim removed 7 bases at V and 3 bases at J, leaving 5 bases unmatched. This CDR3 is CASMRTGGDTEAFF. CDR3 DNA: TGTGCCAGCATGAGGACAGGGGGAGACACTGAAGCTTTCTTT.

The chain combines TRBV6-6 with TRBJ2-3, with TRBD1 identical over 8 bases. Germline loops: CDR1 MNHNY, CDR2 SVGAGI (reference sequence). The J segment lost 6 bases and the V segment lost 6 bases, leaving 5 bases of the junction unmatched. CDR3 length: 13 amino acids. CDR3 residues: CASRIRGQDTQYF. The CDR3 coding sequence is TGTGCCAGCAGAATCAGGGGGCAGGATACGCAGTATTTT.

A few counts support this clone. This rearrangement joins TRBV7-2 to TRBJ2-1; D perhaps matches TRBD2 (6 bases). This CDR3 is built from 15 residues. CDR1 and CDR2 from the germline V gene are SGHTA and FQGNSA. The ends were cut back, 5 bases at V and 6 bases at J, with 17 bases in the middle. CDR3: CASSPASVGANEQFF. CDR3 coding DNA: TGTGCCAGCAGCCCTGCTAGCGTCGGGGCCAATGAGCAGTTCTTC.

The chain joins TRBV18 to TRBJ1-2, with D perhaps TRBD1 (5 bases). The V gene lost 8 bases and the J gene lost 2 bases, with 18 bases spanning the gap. From germline, CDR1 is KGHSH and CDR2 LQKENI. The CDR3 loop spans 15 amino acids. CDR3 DNA sequence: TGTGCCAGCACCCCCGTCAGGGCTACGAACTATGGCTACACCTTC. Translation gives CASTPVRATNYGYTF.